The 4 T cell receptor beta chains given below trace back to one sample, sequenced in a study of glioma-infiltrating T cells after dendritic cell vaccination. The assay was immunoSEQ multiplex PCR, and TCRdb's table has in-frame clones only and misses some. The sample yields tens of thousands of clones, roughly 87% seen once. Time point given: after dendritic cell vaccination, including at tumor progression/relapse. Sequenced here: blood, sampled after dendritic cell vaccination. Source of these receptors: a human donor with glioblastoma.

The chain is built from TRBV6-5 and TRBJ2-7; D unresolved. Germline V gene lookup returns CDR1 MNHEY and CDR2 SVGAGI. Trimming pared 11 bases from V and 3 bases from J, leaving 14 bases between. The CDR3 extends over 12 amino acids. CDR3 in amino acids: CASWASFYEQYF. The CDR3 bases are TGTGCCTCCTGGGCCAGTTTCTACGAGCAGTACTTC.

V gene TRBV4-2 combines with J gene TRBJ2-7, with 8 bases that match TRBD2. Per germline, CDR1 LGHNA and CDR2 YNFKEQ. The CDR3 is made up of 16 amino acids. With 4 bases clipped from V and 0 bases from J, the junction kept 8 bases outside the gene matches. CDR3 sequence: CASSRSLAGPSYEQYF. The CDR3 DNA is TGTGCCAGCAGCCGCTCCCTAGCGGGCCCCTCCTACGAGCAGTACTTC.

The chain joins TRBV7-8 to TRBJ1-4; D uncertain. Between the trimmed V and J ends, which lost 5 bases and 7 bases, there was a span of 20 bases. Germline V gives CDR1 SGHVS, CDR2 FQNEAQ. This CDR3 comprises 16 residues. CDR3 loop: CASSPTSIGEREKLFF. CDR3 nucleotides: TGTGCCAGCAGCCCGACTTCAATTGGGGAGCGTGAAAAACTGTTTTTT.

The chain links TRBV5-1 to TRBJ1-1; the D gene is possibly TRBD1 (6 bases). Looked up from germline, CDR1 is SGHRS and CDR2 is YFSETQ. V lost 3 bases, J lost 4 bases, and 16 bases lay in between. The CDR3 length is 15 residues. The CDR3 coding sequence is TGCGCCAGCAGCTCAGCACAGGGTCTCAGCACTGAAGCTTTCTTT. Residues: CASSSAQGLSTEAFF.